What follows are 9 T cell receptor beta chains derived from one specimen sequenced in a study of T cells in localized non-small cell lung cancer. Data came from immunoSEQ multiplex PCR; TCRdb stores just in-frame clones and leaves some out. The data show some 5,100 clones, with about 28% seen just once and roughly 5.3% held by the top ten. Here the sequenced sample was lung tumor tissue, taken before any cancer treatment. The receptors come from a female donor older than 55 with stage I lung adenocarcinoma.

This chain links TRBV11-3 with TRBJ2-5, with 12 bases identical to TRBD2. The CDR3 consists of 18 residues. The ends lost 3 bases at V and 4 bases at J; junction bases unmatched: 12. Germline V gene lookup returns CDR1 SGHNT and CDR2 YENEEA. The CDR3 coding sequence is TGTGCCAGCAGCTTGGGATGGACTAGCGGGGTTCCCGGAGAGACCCAGTACTTC. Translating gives CASSLGWTSGVPGETQYF. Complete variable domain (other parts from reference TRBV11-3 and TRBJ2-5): EAGVVQSPRYKIIEKKQPVAFWCNPISGHNTLYWYLQNLGQGPELLIRYENEEAVDDSQLPKDRFSAERLKGVDSTLKIQPAELGDSAVYLCASSLGWTSGVPGETQYFGPGTRLLVL.

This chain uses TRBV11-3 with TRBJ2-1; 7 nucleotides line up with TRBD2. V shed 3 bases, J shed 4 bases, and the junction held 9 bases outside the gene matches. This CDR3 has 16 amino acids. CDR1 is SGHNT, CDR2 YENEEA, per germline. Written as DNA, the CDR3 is TGTGCCAGCAGCTTTCGCCCCGGGACTAAGTACAATGAGCAGTTCTTC. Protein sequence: CASSFRPGTKYNEQFF.

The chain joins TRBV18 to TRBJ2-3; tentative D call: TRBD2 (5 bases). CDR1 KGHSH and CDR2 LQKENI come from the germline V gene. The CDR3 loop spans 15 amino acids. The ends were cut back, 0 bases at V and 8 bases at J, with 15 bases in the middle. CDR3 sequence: CASSPPYLAPGTQYF. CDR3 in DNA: TGTGCCAGCTCACCACCCTACCTAGCCCCTGGTACGCAGTATTTT.

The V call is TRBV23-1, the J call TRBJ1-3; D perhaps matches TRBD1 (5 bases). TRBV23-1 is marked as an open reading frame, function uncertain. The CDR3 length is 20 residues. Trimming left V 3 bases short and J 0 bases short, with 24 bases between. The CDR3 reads CASSHPRGVGGENSGNTIYF. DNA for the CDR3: TGCGCCAGCAGTCACCCAAGGGGCGTCGGAGGGGAAAACTCTGGAAACACCATATATTTT.

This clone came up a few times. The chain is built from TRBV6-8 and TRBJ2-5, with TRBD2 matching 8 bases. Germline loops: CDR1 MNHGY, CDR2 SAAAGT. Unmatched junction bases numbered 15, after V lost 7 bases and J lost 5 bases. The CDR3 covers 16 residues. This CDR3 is CASIFSGTRLAETQYF. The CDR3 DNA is TGTGCCAGCATCTTTTCCGGGACTAGGCTTGCGGAGACCCAGTACTTC.

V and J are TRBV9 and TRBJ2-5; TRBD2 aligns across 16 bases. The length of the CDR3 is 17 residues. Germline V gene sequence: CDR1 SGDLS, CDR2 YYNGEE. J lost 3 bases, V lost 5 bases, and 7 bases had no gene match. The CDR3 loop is CASSEWGLAGGEETQYF. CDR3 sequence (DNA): TGTGCCAGCAGTGAATGGGGACTAGCGGGAGGGGAAGAGACCCAGTACTTC.

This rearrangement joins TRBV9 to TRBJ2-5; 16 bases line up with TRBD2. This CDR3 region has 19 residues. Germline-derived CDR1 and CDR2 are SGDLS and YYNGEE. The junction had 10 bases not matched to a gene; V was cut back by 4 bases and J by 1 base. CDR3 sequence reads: CASSSHGTSGGAPQETQYF. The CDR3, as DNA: TGTGCCAGCAGCTCCCACGGGACTAGCGGGGGGGCCCCCCAAGAGACCCAGTACTTC.

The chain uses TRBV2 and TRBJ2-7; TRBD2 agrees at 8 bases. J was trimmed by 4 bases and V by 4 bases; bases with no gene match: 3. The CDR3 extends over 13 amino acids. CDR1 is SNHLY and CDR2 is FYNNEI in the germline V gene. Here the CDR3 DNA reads TGTGCCAGCAGTGTAGCGGGGCGATACGAGCAGTACTTC. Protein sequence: CASSVAGRYEQYF.

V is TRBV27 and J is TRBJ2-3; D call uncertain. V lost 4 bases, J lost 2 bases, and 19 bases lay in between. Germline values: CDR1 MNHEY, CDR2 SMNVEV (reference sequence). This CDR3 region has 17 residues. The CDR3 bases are TGTGCCAGCAGTTCGCGAAGGGTCGCCTCAAACACAGATACGCAGTATTTT. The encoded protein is CASSSRRVASNTDTQYF.